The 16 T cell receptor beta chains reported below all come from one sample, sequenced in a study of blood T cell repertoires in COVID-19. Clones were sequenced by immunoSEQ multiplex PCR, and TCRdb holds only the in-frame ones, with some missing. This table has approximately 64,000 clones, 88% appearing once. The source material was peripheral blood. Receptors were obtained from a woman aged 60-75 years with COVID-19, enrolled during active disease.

The CDR3 loop is CASSLGQGNTDTQYF. The CDR3 DNA sequence: TGTGCCAGCAGCTTGGGACAGGGAAACACAGATACGCAGTATTTT. The chain joins TRBV5-6 to TRBJ2-3; TRBD1 aligns across 7 bases. V dropped 0 bases and J dropped 2; count of bases not matched to a gene: 3. Germline loops: CDR1 SGHDT, CDR2 YYEEEE. This CDR3 contains 15 residues.

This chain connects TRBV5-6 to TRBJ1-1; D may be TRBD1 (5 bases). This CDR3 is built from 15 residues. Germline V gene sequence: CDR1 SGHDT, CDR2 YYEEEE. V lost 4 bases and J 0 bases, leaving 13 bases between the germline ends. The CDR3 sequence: CASSPESGLNTEAFF. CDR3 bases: TGTGCCAGCAGCCCGGAGTCAGGGCTGAACACTGAAGCTTTCTTT.

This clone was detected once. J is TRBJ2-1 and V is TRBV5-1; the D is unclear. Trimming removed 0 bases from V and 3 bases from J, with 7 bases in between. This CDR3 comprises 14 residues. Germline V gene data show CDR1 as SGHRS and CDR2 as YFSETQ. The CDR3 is CASSLDADYNEQFF. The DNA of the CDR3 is TGCGCCAGCAGCTTGGATGCGGACTACAATGAGCAGTTCTTC.

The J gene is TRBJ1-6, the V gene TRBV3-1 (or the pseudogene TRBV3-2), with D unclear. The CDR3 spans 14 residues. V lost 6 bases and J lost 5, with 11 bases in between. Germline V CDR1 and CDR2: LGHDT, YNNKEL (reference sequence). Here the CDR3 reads CASRHDINNSPLHF. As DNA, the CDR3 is TGTGCCAGCAGACACGACATCAATAATTCACCCCTCCACTTT.

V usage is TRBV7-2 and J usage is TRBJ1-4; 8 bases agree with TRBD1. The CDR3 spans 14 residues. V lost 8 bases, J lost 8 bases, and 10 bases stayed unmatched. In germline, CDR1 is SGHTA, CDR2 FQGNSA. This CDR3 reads CASGLDRGVEKLFF. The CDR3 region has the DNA TGTGCCAGCGGATTAGACAGGGGAGTCGAAAAACTGTTTTTT. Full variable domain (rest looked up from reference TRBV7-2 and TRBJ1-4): GAGVSQSPSNKVTEKGKDVELRCDPISGHTALYWYRQSLGQGLEFLIYFQGNSAPDKSGLPSDRFSAERTGGSVSTLTIQRTQQEDSAVYLCASGLDRGVEKLFFGSGTQLSVL.

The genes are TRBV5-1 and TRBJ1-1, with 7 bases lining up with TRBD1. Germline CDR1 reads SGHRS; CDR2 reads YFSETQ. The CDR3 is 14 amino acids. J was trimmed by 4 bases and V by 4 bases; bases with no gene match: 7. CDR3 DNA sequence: TGCGCCAGCAGCCGGGACAGCTACGGCACTGAAGCTTTCTTT. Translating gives CASSRDSYGTEAFF.

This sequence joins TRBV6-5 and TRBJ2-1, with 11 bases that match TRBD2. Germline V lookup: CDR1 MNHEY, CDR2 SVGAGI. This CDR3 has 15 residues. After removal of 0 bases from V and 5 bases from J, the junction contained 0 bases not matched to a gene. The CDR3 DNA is TGTGCCAGCAGTTACTCGACTAGCGGGGACAATGAGCAGTTCTTC. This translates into CASSYSTSGDNEQFF.

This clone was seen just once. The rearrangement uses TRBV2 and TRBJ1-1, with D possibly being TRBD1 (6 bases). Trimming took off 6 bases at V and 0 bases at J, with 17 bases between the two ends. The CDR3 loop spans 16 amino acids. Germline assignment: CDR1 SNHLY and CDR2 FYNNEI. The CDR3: CASRAGARELNTEAFF. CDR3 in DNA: TGTGCCAGCAGGGCAGGGGCCCGAGAATTGAACACTGAAGCTTTCTTT.

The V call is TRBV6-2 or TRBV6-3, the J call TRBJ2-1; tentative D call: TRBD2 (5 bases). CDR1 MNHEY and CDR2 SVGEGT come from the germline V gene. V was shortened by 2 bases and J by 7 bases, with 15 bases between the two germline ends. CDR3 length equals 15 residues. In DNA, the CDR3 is TGTGCCAGCAGTTACGAGCTAGCCTCTTGGAATGAGCAGTTCTTC. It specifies CASSYELASWNEQFF.

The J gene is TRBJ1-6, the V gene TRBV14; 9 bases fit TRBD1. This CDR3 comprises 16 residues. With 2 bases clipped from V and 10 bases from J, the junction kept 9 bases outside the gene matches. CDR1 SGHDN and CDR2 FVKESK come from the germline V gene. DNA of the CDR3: TGTGCCAGCAGCCAAACTACAGGGGGCAAAAGATCACCCCTCCACTTT. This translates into CASSQTTGGKRSPLHF.

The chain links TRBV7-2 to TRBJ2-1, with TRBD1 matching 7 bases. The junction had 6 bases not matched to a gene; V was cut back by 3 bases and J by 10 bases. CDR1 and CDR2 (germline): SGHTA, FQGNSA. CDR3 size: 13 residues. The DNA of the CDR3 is TGTGCCAGCAGCTTGGGACAGTTCAACGAGCAGTTCTTC. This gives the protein CASSLGQFNEQFF.

Here the CDR3 reads CASSQVGGATNEKLFF. CDR3 sequence (DNA): TGTGCCAGCAGCCAAGTGGGGGGGGCAACTAATGAAAAACTGTTTTTT. This chain uses TRBV4-2 with TRBJ1-4; maybe TRBD1 (5 bases). Germline CDR1 LGHNA, CDR2 YNFKEQ. The germline V and J ends were trimmed by 1 base and 0 bases, with 9 bases remaining between them. CDR3 length: 16 residues.

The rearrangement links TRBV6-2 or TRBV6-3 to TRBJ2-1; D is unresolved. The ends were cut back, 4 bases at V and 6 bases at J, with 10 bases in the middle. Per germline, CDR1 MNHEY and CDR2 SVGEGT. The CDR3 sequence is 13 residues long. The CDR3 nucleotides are TGTGCCAGCAGTTCCTCTCTTAGCAATGAGCAGTTCTTC. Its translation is CASSSSLSNEQFF.

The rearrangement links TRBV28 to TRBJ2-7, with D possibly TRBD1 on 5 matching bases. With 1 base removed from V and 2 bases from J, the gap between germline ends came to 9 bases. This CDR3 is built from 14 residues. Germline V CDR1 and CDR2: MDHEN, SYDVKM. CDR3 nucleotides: TGTGCCAGCAGTTTATTCAGGGTAGCCTACGAGCAGTACTTC. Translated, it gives CASSLFRVAYEQYF.

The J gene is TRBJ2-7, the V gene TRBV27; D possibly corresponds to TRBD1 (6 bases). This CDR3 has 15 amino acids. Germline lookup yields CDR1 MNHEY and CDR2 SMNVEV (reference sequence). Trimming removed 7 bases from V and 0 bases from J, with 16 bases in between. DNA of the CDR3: TGTGCCAGCACTTCAGGGTTGGGACACTCCTACGAGCAGTACTTC. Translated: CASTSGLGHSYEQYF.

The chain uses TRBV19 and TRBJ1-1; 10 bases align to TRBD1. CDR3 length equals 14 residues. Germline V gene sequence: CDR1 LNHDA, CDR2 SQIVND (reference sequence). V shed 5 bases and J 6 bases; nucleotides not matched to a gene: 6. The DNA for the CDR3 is TGTGCCAGTAGTGTGACAGGGGGCGTCGCTGAAGCTTTCTTT. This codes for CASSVTGGVAEAFF.